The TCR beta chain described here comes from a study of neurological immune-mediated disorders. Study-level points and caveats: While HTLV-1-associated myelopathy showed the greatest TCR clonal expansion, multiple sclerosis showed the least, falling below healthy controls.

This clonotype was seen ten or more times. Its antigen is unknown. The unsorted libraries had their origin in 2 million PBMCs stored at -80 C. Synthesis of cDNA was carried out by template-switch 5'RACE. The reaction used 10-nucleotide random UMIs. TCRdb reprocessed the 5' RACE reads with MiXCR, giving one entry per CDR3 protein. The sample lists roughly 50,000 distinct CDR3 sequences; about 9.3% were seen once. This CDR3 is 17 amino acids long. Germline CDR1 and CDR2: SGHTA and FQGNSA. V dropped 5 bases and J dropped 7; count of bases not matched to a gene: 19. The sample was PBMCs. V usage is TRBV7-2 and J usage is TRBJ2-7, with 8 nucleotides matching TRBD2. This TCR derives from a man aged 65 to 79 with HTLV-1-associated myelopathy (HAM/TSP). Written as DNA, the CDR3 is TGTGCCAGCAGCCCTCGGGGGGGCGGAGTAGGACCCTCGGAGCAGTACTTC. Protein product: CASSPRGGGVGPSEQYF.